Listed here are 29 T cell receptor beta chains from one sample, sequenced in a study of sequential checkpoint blockade in melanoma. Specified treatment: randomized to nivolumab then ipilimumab (arm A) or the reverse (arm B). TCRdb's table, derived via immunoSEQ multiplex PCR, lists solely in-frame clones and lacks some. The table records more than 25,000 clones, about 80% of them present only once. This sample comprised CD8+ T cells sorted from blood (inferred from file names), obtained from a patient given nivolumab and ipilimumab in sequence. The receptors stem from a human donor with melanoma.

The chain employs TRBV28 and TRBJ1-1, with 9 bases fitting TRBD1. The germline V gene has CDR1 MDHEN and CDR2 SYDVKM. Trimming took 5 bases from V and 1 from J; bases not matched to a gene: 11. The CDR3 has 17 amino acids. The CDR3 bases are TGTGCCAGCAGTAGACAGGGGGTCAGGTTTTGGAACACTGAAGCTTTCTTT. This gives the protein CASSRQGVRFWNTEAFF.

The chain carries TRBV4-1 and TRBJ2-3, with D unclear. The germline CDR1 and CDR2 sequences are MGHRA and YSYEKL. Deletions cut 1 base from V and 3 bases from J, with 5 bases between. There are 13 residues in the CDR3. The CDR3: CASSQVRTDTQYF. In DNA, the CDR3 is TGCGCCAGCAGCCAAGTTCGTACAGATACGCAGTATTTT.

Regarding this clone: Other DNA sequences in the same sample also yield this CDR3. The V gene is TRBV5-1, the J gene TRBJ2-5; 9 nucleotides match TRBD1. The germline V gene has CDR1 SGHRS and CDR2 YFSETQ. Losses at the gene ends were 2 bases for V and 2 bases for J; bases not matched to a gene: 1. This CDR3 comprises 14 residues. CDR3 sequence: CASSLGQGQETQYF. Written as DNA, the CDR3 is TGCGCCAGCAGCTTAGGACAGGGGCAAGAGACCCAGTACTTC. The full variable domain, with the rest looked up from reference TRBV5-1 and TRBJ2-5, is KAGVTQTPRYLIKTRGQQVTLSCSPISGHRSVSWYQQTPGQGLQFLFEYFSETQRNKGNFPGRFSGRQFSNSRSEMNVSTLELGDSALYLCASSLGQGQETQYFGPGTRLLVL.

This clone was recorded once. The rearrangement links TRBV6-5 to TRBJ2-1, with 13 nucleotides matching TRBD2. V shed 2 bases, J shed 2 bases, and the junction held 0 bases outside the gene matches. This CDR3 is 16 amino acids long. Germline V lookup: CDR1 MNHEY, CDR2 SVGAGI. In nucleotides, the CDR3 is TGTGCCAGCAGTTACACTAGCGGGGGGGCCTACAATGAGCAGTTCTTC. This sequence encodes CASSYTSGGAYNEQFF.

This clone was found once. The chain links TRBV7-3 to TRBJ2-1; 9 bases are shared with TRBD2. CDR1 SGHTA and CDR2 FQGTGA come from the germline V gene. The V and J ends lost 8 bases and 6 bases, in that order; junction bases with no gene match: 11. CDR3 length: 15 amino acids. CDR3 DNA sequence: TGTGCCAGCGCACCCCGACTAGCGGAGATCAATGAGCAGTTCTTC. It is translated as CASAPRLAEINEQFF. The full variable domain, completed using reference TRBV7-3 and TRBJ2-1, is GAGVSQTPSNKVTEKGKYVELRCDPISGHTALYWYRQSLGQGPEFLIYFQGTGAADDSGLPNDRFFAVRPEGSVSTLKIQRTERGDSAVYLCASAPRLAEINEQFFGPGTRLTVL.

The chain has TRBV4-1 and TRBJ2-2; tentatively, D is TRBD1 (6 bases). Germline V lookup: CDR1 MGHRA, CDR2 YSYEKL. V was shortened by 0 bases and J by 5 bases, with 13 bases between the two germline ends. This CDR3 spans 16 amino acids. CDR3 bases: TGCGCCAGCAGCCAAGATGGATCAGGGGCGACCGGGGAGCTGTTTTTT. This encodes CASSQDGSGATGELFF.

The chain joins TRBV23-1 to TRBJ1-6; tentative D call: TRBD1 (5 bases). TRBV23-1 is noted as an ORF with a role that remains uncertain. The CDR3 loop spans 17 amino acids. V lost 2 bases and J 7 bases, leaving 18 bases between the germline ends. The chain's CDR3 is CASSQPREGRKNSPLHF. As DNA, the CDR3 is TGCGCCAGCAGTCAACCGCGGGAGGGGAGGAAGAATTCACCCCTCCACTTT.

V and J are TRBV6-5 and TRBJ1-1, with a weak D call TRBD1 (5 bases). The CDR3 is made up of 12 amino acids. V lost 0 bases and J lost 8, with 7 bases in between. Per germline, CDR1 MNHEY and CDR2 SVGAGI. This CDR3 reads CASSYSGGEAFF. The DNA for the CDR3 is TGTGCCAGCAGTTACTCGGGGGGAGAAGCTTTCTTT.

This clone has a count of ten or more. The CDR3 spells CASREGTGGYGYTF. For the CDR3, the DNA is TGTGCCAGCAGAGAGGGCACCGGGGGCTATGGCTACACCTTC. The chain carries TRBV6-1 and TRBJ1-2, with D possibly TRBD1 on 5 matching bases. The CDR3 totals 14 residues. V lost 6 bases and J lost 4, with 15 bases in between. Germline loops: CDR1 MNHNS, CDR2 SASEGT.

This rearrangement joins TRBV27 to TRBJ1-1; possibly TRBD1 for D (5 bases). Germline V gives CDR1 MNHEY, CDR2 SMNVEV (reference sequence). Trimming took 5 bases from V and 4 from J, leaving 11 bases between them. This CDR3 has 13 residues. The CDR3, as DNA: TGTGCCAGCAGTCAACTGGGGGGCACTGAAGCTTTCTTT. Encoded protein: CASSQLGGTEAFF.

The chain is built from TRBV25-1 and TRBJ1-1; no reliable D call. Germline lookup yields CDR1 MGHDK and CDR2 SYGVNS. The CDR3 has 13 residues. The V gene lost 4 bases and the J gene lost 0 bases, with 6 bases spanning the gap. CDR3 amino acids: CASSVDMNTEAFF. The DNA of the CDR3 is TGTGCCAGCAGTGTAGACATGAACACTGAAGCTTTCTTT.

CDR3 residues: CAWSQKGQVDEQFF. The CDR3, as DNA: TGTGCCTGGTCACAAAAGGGACAGGTGGATGAGCAGTTCTTC. The rearrangement links TRBV30 to TRBJ2-1; 8 bases are shared with TRBD1. Germline lookup yields CDR1 GTSNPN and CDR2 SVGIG (reference sequence). The CDR3 spans 14 residues. V gave up 5 bases and J gave up 8 bases; unmatched junction bases: 11.

The V and J genes are TRBV21-1 and TRBJ1-1; the table gives TRBD1 as D, unverified against the DNA. TRBV21-1 constitutes a pseudogene. The CDR3 sequence is 17 residues long. CDR3 protein: CASSKARDRGVNTEAFF. The CDR3 DNA follows: TGTGCCAGCAGCAAAGCCCGGGACAGGGGAGTGAACACTGAAGCTTTCTTT.

Comment on this clone: The same CDR3 also results from other DNA sequences found in this sample. The V and J genes are TRBV5-1 and TRBJ1-1, with 7 bases matching TRBD1. The ends lost 5 bases at V and 5 bases at J; junction bases unmatched: 6. Per germline, CDR1 SGHRS and CDR2 YFSETQ. The CDR3 totals 13 residues. The CDR3 reads CASRGEGATEAFF. The CDR3 DNA is TGCGCCAGCAGGGGCGAGGGGGCGACTGAAGCTTTCTTT.

The gene calls are TRBV9 and TRBJ2-3; 9 positions agree with TRBD1. This CDR3 is 15 amino acids long. V dropped 3 bases and J dropped 5; count of bases not matched to a gene: 7. Germline-derived CDR1 and CDR2 are SGDLS and YYNGEE. Written as DNA, the CDR3 is TGTGCCAGCAGCGCATCGGGACAGGGATTAGATACGCAGTATTTT. This sequence encodes CASSASGQGLDTQYF.

The CDR3 DNA is TGCGCCAGCAGCCGAGGGGGGGGGAATGAGCAGTTCTTC. Translated, it gives CASSRGGGNEQFF. The chain has TRBV4-3 and TRBJ2-1; D might be TRBD2 (7 bases). V was shortened by 4 bases and J by 7 bases, with 11 bases between the two germline ends. This CDR3 is built from 13 residues. Germline CDR1 is LGHNA and CDR2 is YSLEER.

The V and J genes are TRBV19 and TRBJ1-5; D not resolved. Germline assignment: CDR1 LNHDA and CDR2 SQIVND (reference sequence). This CDR3 is 15 amino acids long. Between the trimmed V and J ends, which lost 2 bases and 7 bases, there was a span of 15 bases. Here the CDR3 reads CASSISWEGDQPQHF. The CDR3, as DNA: TGTGCCAGTAGTATAAGTTGGGAGGGCGACCAGCCCCAGCATTTT.

The chain combines TRBV2 with TRBJ1-2, with D unresolved. The CDR3 covers 14 residues. The V gene lost 5 bases and the J gene lost 4 bases, with 14 bases spanning the gap. CDR1 is SNHLY, CDR2 FYNNEI, per germline. In nucleotides, the CDR3 is TGTGCCAGCAGTTCCGACATAGGCATCTATGGCTACACCTTC. Amino acid sequence: CASSSDIGIYGYTF.

J is TRBJ2-1 and V is TRBV6-6; D is uncertain. Trimming pared 6 bases from V and 0 bases from J, leaving 9 bases between. The CDR3 runs to 14 residues. Germline V gene lookup returns CDR1 MNHNY and CDR2 SVGAGI (reference sequence). CDR3: CASRNRYSYNEQFF. CDR3 in DNA: TGTGCCAGCAGGAACAGATACTCCTACAATGAGCAGTTCTTC.

DNA for the CDR3: TGTGCCAGCAAGGATCCTGCGGGGCAGGCGAACACCGGGGAGCTGTTTTTT. Amino acids: CASKDPAGQANTGELFF. The J gene is TRBJ2-2, the V gene TRBV2; a weak D match, TRBD2 (6 bases). The V gene lost 7 bases and the J gene lost 0 bases, with 18 bases spanning the gap. This CDR3 comprises 17 residues. CDR1 SNHLY and CDR2 FYNNEI come from the germline V gene.

The chain employs TRBV6-1 and TRBJ1-5, with D perhaps matching TRBD1 (5 bases). V was clipped by 7 bases and J by 0 bases, with 13 bases between them. This CDR3 has 15 residues. Germline CDR1 is MNHNS and CDR2 is SASEGT. The CDR3: CASIWSGDSNQPQHF. CDR3 nucleotides: TGTGCCAGCATCTGGTCGGGGGATAGCAATCAGCCCCAGCATTTT.

For the CDR3, the DNA is TGTGCCAGCAGCTTAACCCCCGGTGGTGGCTACACCTTC. This translates into CASSLTPGGGYTF. The chain uses TRBV7-2 and TRBJ1-2, with no clear D. V was trimmed by 2 bases and J by 7 bases, leaving 11 bases between them. The CDR3 spans 13 residues. The germline gives CDR1 SGHTA, CDR2 FQGNSA.

J is TRBJ2-7 and V is TRBV2, with TRBD1 matching 10 bases. The CDR3 length is 16 residues. The junction had 8 bases not matched to a gene; V was cut back by 2 bases and J by 4 bases. The germline V gene encodes CDR1 SNHLY and CDR2 FYNNEI. For the CDR3, the DNA is TGTGCCAGCAGTGAATTCCCGGGACAGGGGATTTACGAGCAGTACTTC. Translation gives CASSEFPGQGIYEQYF.

The chain links TRBV28 to TRBJ2-5; 7 positions match TRBD1. Germline V CDR1 and CDR2: MDHEN, SYDVKM. The junction had 5 bases not matched to a gene; V was cut back by 3 bases and J by 1 base. This CDR3 is 15 amino acids long. The CDR3 sequence is CASSFGRGFQETQYF. The CDR3 DNA sequence: TGTGCCAGCAGTTTTGGCAGGGGGTTCCAAGAGACCCAGTACTTC. Full variable domain (remainder filled in from reference TRBV28 and TRBJ2-5): DVKVTQSSRYLVKRTGEKVFLECVQDMDHENMFWYRQDPGLGLRLIYFSYDVKMKEKGDIPEGYSVSREKKERFSLILESASTNQTSMYLCASSFGRGFQETQYFGPGTRLLVL.

CDR3: CASSQDQREADTQYF. The CDR3 nucleotides read TGCGCCAGCAGCCAAGATCAGCGCGAGGCAGATACGCAGTATTTT. This rearrangement joins TRBV4-3 to TRBJ2-3, with D unresolved. The CDR3 is made up of 15 amino acids. Germline CDR1 reads LGHNA; CDR2 reads YSLEER. V gave up 0 bases and J gave up 4 bases, with 11 bases separating them.

The chain is built from TRBV4-3 and TRBJ2-7, with TRBD2 matching over 7 bases. The CDR3 length is 14 residues. Germline CDR1 is LGHNA and CDR2 is YSLEER. The V and J ends lost 0 bases and 13 bases, in that order; junction bases with no gene match: 12. The CDR3 DNA sequence: TGCGCCAGCAGCCAAGATAGAACGGCCCGGGAGGTTTACTTC. This encodes CASSQDRTAREVYF.

The CDR3 region has the DNA TGTGCAAGTCGCTTAGGGGCCAGGGCAGAGAATTCACCCCTCCACTTT. As protein: CASRLGARAENSPLHF. The gene calls are TRBV12-2 and TRBJ1-6; the D segment call TRBD1 is taken from the table without a DNA check. TRBV12-2 is an annotated pseudogene. This CDR3 contains 16 residues.

This clone ranks as medium-sized. The chain uses TRBV15 and TRBJ1-2; D is ambiguous. The CDR3 totals 14 residues. CDR1 and CDR2 (germline): LNHNV, YYDKDF (reference sequence). V lost 3 bases and J 4 bases, leaving 12 bases between the germline ends. The CDR3 DNA sequence: TGTGCCACCAGCAGTGGTCTTATGCGCTATGGCTACACCTTC. Translation: CATSSGLMRYGYTF.

This chain connects TRBV5-1 to TRBJ2-7, with TRBD1 as a possible D gene (6 bases). V was shortened by 2 bases and J by 0 bases, with 6 bases between the two germline ends. CDR1 and CDR2 from the germline V gene are SGHRS and YFSETQ. This CDR3 has 13 amino acids. The DNA of the CDR3 is TGCGCCAGCAGCTTCAGGGGCTCCTACGAGCAGTACTTC. Translation: CASSFRGSYEQYF.